One and the same sample provided the 16 T cell receptor beta chains below, sequenced in a study of blood T cell repertoires in COVID-19. Produced via immunoSEQ multiplex PCR; TCRdb's table is partial and in-frame only. Seen here are about 63,000 clones, 80% to 90% observed once, and the top ten hold more than 10%. The sample was peripheral blood. These receptors were collected from a human donor in a cohort sampled during active COVID-19.

The chain couples TRBV30 to TRBJ2-7; perhaps TRBD2 as D (7 bases). Germline V CDR1 and CDR2: GTSNPN, SVGIG (reference sequence). The length of the CDR3 is 13 residues. Trimming pared 5 bases from V and 7 bases from J, leaving 18 bases between. CDR3: CAWEGGNSLEQYF. In DNA, the CDR3 is TGTGCCTGGGAGGGGGGGAACTCATTGGAGCAGTACTTC.

V usage is TRBV7-2 and J usage is TRBJ1-2; 8 bases agree with TRBD1. The germline CDR1 and CDR2 sequences are SGHTA and FQGNSA. J gave up 2 bases and V 0 bases, and 8 bases lay outside the gene matches. The CDR3 has 17 amino acids. As DNA, the CDR3 is TGTGCCAGCAGCTTAGCGGTAGGACAGGGAGTCAACTATGGCTACACCTTC. Translating it yields CASSLAVGQGVNYGYTF.

This clone was seen once. This chain links TRBV13 with TRBJ2-3; 10 bases are shared with TRBD1. Looked up from germline, CDR1 is PRHDT and CDR2 is FYEKMQ (reference sequence). Trimming cost V 5 bases and J 1 base; bases outside gene matches: 6. This CDR3 has 16 amino acids. The DNA for the CDR3 is TGTGCCAGCAGCCCTGGGGGACAGGGGCGCACAGATACGCAGTATTTT. Amino acids: CASSPGGQGRTDTQYF.

This rearrangement joins TRBV13 to TRBJ2-3, with 10 bases that match TRBD2. The V gene end was trimmed by 5 bases and the J gene end by 5 bases; junction bases not matched to a gene: 10. The CDR3 runs to 16 residues. Germline CDR1 is PRHDT and CDR2 is FYEKMQ (reference sequence). CDR3 amino acids: CASSLTRLAGEDTQYF. CDR3 DNA sequence: TGTGCCAGCAGCCTAACCAGACTAGCGGGTGAAGATACGCAGTATTTT.

This sequence joins TRBV9 and TRBJ1-1, with D unclear. Deletions cut 4 bases from V and 2 bases from J, with 15 bases between. Per the germline V gene, CDR1 is SGDLS and CDR2 is YYNGEE. There are 15 residues in the CDR3. The CDR3 DNA sequence: TGTGCCAGCAGCCCCTCCGGGTCGACTAACACTGAAGCTTTCTTT. Translated, it gives CASSPSGSTNTEAFF.

This clone was seen once. This chain joins TRBV10-1 and TRBJ2-3; 8 bases align to TRBD2. This CDR3 contains 17 residues. Per the germline V gene, CDR1 is WNHNN and CDR2 is SYGVQD (reference sequence). J was trimmed by 2 bases and V by 0 bases; bases with no gene match: 7. CDR3 sequence: CASSESAGAGNTDTQYF. The CDR3 DNA reads as TGCGCCAGCAGTGAGTCAGCGGGAGCGGGAAACACAGATACGCAGTATTTT.

As DNA, the CDR3 is TGTGCCAGCAGCCAAGAGACTAGCGCCACAGATACGCAGTATTTT. Residues: CASSQETSATDTQYF. The chain carries TRBV4-2 and TRBJ2-3; the match to TRBD2 covers 8 bases. Per the germline V gene, CDR1 is LGHNA and CDR2 is YNFKEQ. V shed 0 bases, J shed 2 bases, and the junction held 1 base outside the gene matches. The CDR3 totals 15 residues.

The rearrangement uses TRBV19 and TRBJ2-1, with 12 bases aligning to TRBD2. The V gene end was trimmed by 6 bases and the J gene end by 8 bases; junction bases not matched to a gene: 11. The CDR3 loop spans 16 amino acids. The V gene's germline CDR1 is LNHDA and CDR2 SQIVND (reference sequence). CDR3: CASRTPPSGGADEQFF. The CDR3 DNA reads as TGTGCCAGTAGGACCCCTCCTAGCGGGGGGGCCGATGAGCAGTTCTTC.

This clone was observed a few times. V and J are TRBV2 and TRBJ1-5; 7 bases match TRBD1. Per the germline V gene, CDR1 is SNHLY and CDR2 is FYNNEI. The CDR3 covers 12 residues. V lost 6 bases to trimming and J lost 7 bases; unmatched junction nucleotides: 3. CDR3 loop: CASRTGAQPQHF. The CDR3 DNA follows: TGTGCCAGCAGAACAGGGGCCCAGCCCCAGCATTTT.

This clone was counted between two and nine times. The CDR3 bases are TGTGCCAGCATCGAACAAGGGGTCCCTACCTACGAGCAGTACTTC. Its translation is CASIEQGVPTYEQYF. The V gene is TRBV11-2, the J gene TRBJ2-7, with D perhaps TRBD1 (5 bases). V lost 7 bases and J 2 bases, leaving 18 bases between the germline ends. The CDR3 loop spans 15 amino acids. Germline assignment: CDR1 SGHAT and CDR2 FQNNGV.

The chain uses TRBV18 and TRBJ2-3, with D tentatively TRBD1 (6 bases). Per the germline V gene, CDR1 is KGHSH and CDR2 is LQKENI. The ends were cut back, 3 bases at V and 2 bases at J, with 12 bases in the middle. The CDR3 is 15 residues long. CDR3 loop: CASSPRTVATDTQYF. CDR3 DNA sequence: TGTGCCAGCTCACCCAGGACAGTAGCCACAGATACGCAGTATTTT.

This chain links TRBV19 with TRBJ2-1; D is ambiguous. The CDR3 contains 15 residues. Trimming removed 2 bases at V and 0 bases at J, with 8 bases between. Germline V CDR1 and CDR2: LNHDA, SQIVND (reference sequence). CDR3 DNA: TGTGCCAGTAGTATAACCAGGATCTCCTACAATGAGCAGTTCTTC. Translation gives CASSITRISYNEQFF.

This chain joins TRBV4-2 and TRBJ2-7; 11 nucleotides line up with TRBD1. Germline trimming cut 0 bases from V and 3 bases from J; bases unmatched to any gene: 4. Germline CDR1 is LGHNA and CDR2 is YNFKEQ. The CDR3 loop spans 16 amino acids. The CDR3 here is CASSQDKGTGGYEQYF. The CDR3 DNA reads TGTGCCAGCAGCCAAGATAAGGGGACAGGGGGCTACGAGCAGTACTTC.

This chain connects TRBV4-1 to TRBJ1-2; perhaps TRBD1 as D (5 bases). CDR3 size: 16 residues. Trimming removed 3 bases from V and 6 bases from J, with 20 bases in between. Germline lookup yields CDR1 MGHRA and CDR2 YSYEKL. The CDR3 DNA follows: TGCGCCAGCAGCCACCCCGGGGGGGGTACCTTGGATGGCTACACCTTC. Translating it yields CASSHPGGGTLDGYTF.

CDR3 loop: CASSPPPDYYEQYF. CDR3 in DNA: TGTGCCAGCAGCCCACCCCCGGACTACTACGAGCAGTACTTC. V and J are TRBV7-2 and TRBJ2-7, with a tentative D call TRBD2 (6 bases). In germline, CDR1 is SGHTA, CDR2 FQGNSA. This CDR3 contains 14 residues. Trimming stripped 5 bases from V and 3 bases from J, with 14 bases between.

This clone has only one observation. V and J are TRBV19 and TRBJ1-5, with a tentative D call TRBD1 (6 bases). Trimming removed 7 bases from V and 0 bases from J, with 13 bases in between. The CDR3 sequence is 15 residues long. Germline loops: CDR1 LNHDA, CDR2 SQIVND (reference sequence). The CDR3 bases are TGTGCCAGTACCCAGACAGGCTCTAGCAATCAGCCCCAGCATTTT. It specifies CASTQTGSSNQPQHF.